What follows describes a single T cell receptor beta chain. The data were obtained in a study of response to subunit inactivated influenza vaccine. TCRdb redid the calling of the RT-PCR reads with MiXCR, one entry per CDR3 protein. The sample has about 190,000 distinct CDR3 sequences; around an eighth are singletons. The sequences come from CD8+ T cells sorted from PBMCs, collected more than 4 days after vaccination. The sequence was collected from a man aged 50-60 years who received an inactivated influenza vaccine.

The CDR3 region is CASSQDIPNRDRVFNEQFF. CDR3 nucleotides: TGTGCCAGCAGCCAAGACATCCCTAACCGGGACAGGGTCTTCAATGAGCAGTTCTTC. The rearrangement uses TRBV4-2 and TRBJ2-1; 9 bases align to TRBD1. Germline trimming cut 0 bases from V and 6 bases from J; bases unmatched to any gene: 15. This CDR3 is 19 amino acids long. Per germline, CDR1 LGHNA and CDR2 YNFKEQ.